The 32 T cell receptor beta chains below were found in one sample sequenced in a study of blood T cell repertoires in COVID-19. Here immunoSEQ multiplex PCR was the method, and the copy in TCRdb shows in-frame clones only, minus some. Altogether hundreds of thousands of clones are present, about 90% being singletons, with the ten largest covering 1.5%. The sequencing input was peripheral blood. These receptors came from a woman aged 40 to 49 who had recovered from COVID-19.

J is TRBJ1-2 and V is TRBV11-2, with TRBD1 matching 7 bases. The CDR3 length is 16 residues. With V trimmed by 4 bases and J by 4 bases, 12 bases remained unmatched. Germline CDR1 reads SGHAT; CDR2 reads FQNNGV. The CDR3 is CASSSKQQGKAYGYTF. In nucleotides, the CDR3 is TGTGCCAGCAGCTCAAAACAACAGGGGAAAGCCTATGGCTACACCTTC.

The rearrangement uses TRBV5-6 and TRBJ2-7; TRBD1 matches 7 bases. The CDR3 extends over 14 amino acids. The V and J ends lost 1 base and 2 bases, in that order; junction bases with no gene match: 3. The germline V gene has CDR1 SGHDT and CDR2 YYEEEE. In DNA, the CDR3 is TGTGCCAGCAGCTTGCGACAGGGAACCTACGAGCAGTACTTC. It translates to CASSLRQGTYEQYF.

J is TRBJ1-2 and V is TRBV6-5; D unresolved. The CDR3 is 14 residues long. V lost 6 bases and J 4 bases, leaving 15 bases between the germline ends. The germline CDR1 and CDR2 sequences are MNHEY and SVGAGI. CDR3 DNA sequence: TGTGCCAGCAGGAGATCGACGGAGAGCTATGGCTACACCTTC. This translates into CASRRSTESYGYTF.

The chain links TRBV3-1 (or the pseudogene TRBV3-2) to TRBJ2-5; TRBD2 is a possible D gene (6 bases). V was shortened by 5 bases and J by 3 bases, with 19 bases between the two germline ends. Germline V gives CDR1 LGHDT, CDR2 YNNKEL (reference sequence). There are 16 residues in the CDR3. The CDR3 bases are TGTGCCAGCAGCGGGCCCCGACTAGGCGGGAAAGAGACCCAGTACTTC. Its protein is CASSGPRLGGKETQYF.

This clone was observed a few times. Relative to the germline gene, one junction end is altered; a read error may explain this. The rearrangement joins TRBV30 to TRBJ2-1, with D perhaps matching TRBD2 (6 bases). The germline V gene has CDR1 GTSNPN and CDR2 SVGIG (reference sequence). The CDR3 runs to 11 residues. The CDR3 DNA reads as TGTGCCTGGAGCCACCTAGCGCCGGAGCTCTTC. Translating it yields CAWSHLAPELF.

The chain couples TRBV24-1 to TRBJ1-2; 7 nucleotides line up with TRBD1. Germline CDR1 and CDR2: KGHDR and SFDVKD. The CDR3 is made up of 12 amino acids. Unmatched junction bases numbered 9, after V lost 5 bases and J lost 13 bases. The CDR3 protein is CATSAYGTALTF. CDR3 sequence (DNA): TGTGCCACCAGTGCCTATGGGACAGCCCTCACCTTC.

This rearrangement joins TRBV10-1 to TRBJ1-2; D gene unclear. Germline V gene lookup returns CDR1 WNHNN and CDR2 SYGVQD (reference sequence). This CDR3 has 15 amino acids. V was pared by 0 bases and J by 8 bases, with 16 bases between. The CDR3 nucleotides read TGCGCCAGCAGTGAGTCGGTCGTTGGAGTCCAGGGCTACACCTTC. It specifies CASSESVVGVQGYTF.

The J gene is TRBJ2-1, the V gene TRBV3-1 (or the pseudogene TRBV3-2); maybe TRBD2 (5 bases). Germline-derived CDR1 and CDR2 are LGHDT and YNNKEL (reference sequence). CDR3 length: 13 residues. Trimming removed 4 bases at V and 7 bases at J, with 11 bases between. The DNA of the CDR3 is TGTGCCAGCAGCCTACACGGCGGGAATGAGCAGTTCTTC. This translates into CASSLHGGNEQFF.

The V gene is TRBV7-2, the J gene TRBJ1-1; 8 positions match TRBD1. Losses at the gene ends were 5 bases for V and 3 bases for J; bases not matched to a gene: 5. Per the germline V gene, CDR1 is SGHTA and CDR2 is FQGNSA. The CDR3 contains 14 residues. The CDR3 nucleotides read TGTGCCAGCAGCATAAACAGGGGGGACACTGAAGCTTTCTTT. Encoded protein: CASSINRGDTEAFF.

The rearrangement links TRBV3-1 (or the pseudogene TRBV3-2) to TRBJ2-2; 7 nucleotides line up with TRBD1. The CDR3 spans 17 residues. V shed 7 bases and J 4 bases; nucleotides not matched to a gene: 15. Germline V lookup: CDR1 LGHDT, CDR2 YNNKEL (reference sequence). DNA for the CDR3: TGTGCCAGCACCTACAGGGGTAAGGAAGTGAGCACCGGGGAGCTGTTTTTT. Translated: CASTYRGKEVSTGELFF.

This chain connects TRBV5-1 to TRBJ1-2, with D perhaps matching TRBD1 (6 bases). CDR1 is SGHRS, CDR2 YFSETQ, per germline. The V gene lost 6 bases and the J gene lost 0 bases, with 15 bases spanning the gap. The CDR3 is 15 amino acids. The chain's CDR3 is CASKTNAGANYGYTF. The CDR3 nucleotides read TGCGCCAGCAAGACGAATGCAGGGGCTAACTATGGCTACACCTTC.

This rearrangement joins TRBV11-1 to TRBJ1-1; D possibly corresponds to TRBD1 (6 bases). V gave up 6 bases and J gave up 1 base, with 9 bases separating them. The CDR3 extends over 13 amino acids. CDR1 is SGHAT, CDR2 FQDESV, per germline (reference sequence). The CDR3 sequence is CASSTQGNTEAFF. DNA for the CDR3: TGTGCCAGCAGTACACAGGGGAACACTGAAGCTTTCTTT.

This clone was detected only a few times. This rearrangement joins TRBV4-2 to TRBJ1-2; 11 nucleotides align to TRBD1. The CDR3 has 16 residues. V lost 3 bases to trimming and J lost 5 bases; unmatched junction nucleotides: 8. Germline loops: CDR1 LGHNA, CDR2 YNFKEQ. The CDR3 loop is CASSQGGQGDLYGYTF. Written as DNA, the CDR3 is TGTGCCAGCAGCCAGGGGGGACAGGGGGATTTATATGGCTACACCTTC.

V gene TRBV10-3 combines with J gene TRBJ1-5; tentative D call: TRBD1 (5 bases). Trimming removed 10 bases from V and 1 base from J, with 20 bases in between. CDR1 ENHRY and CDR2 SYGVKD come from the germline V gene. This CDR3 spans 16 amino acids. The chain's CDR3 is CATAEGILRSNQPQHF. In nucleotides, the CDR3 is TGTGCCACCGCGGAGGGGATTTTGAGAAGCAATCAGCCCCAGCATTTT.

The V and J genes are TRBV10-3 and TRBJ1-5; D perhaps matches TRBD1 (6 bases). Germline loops: CDR1 ENHRY, CDR2 SYGVKD. The germline V and J ends were trimmed by 8 bases and 7 bases, with 24 bases remaining between them. The length of the CDR3 is 16 residues. The DNA for the CDR3 is TGTGCCATCTCCCGATCAGGCACAGGGAAGGGACAGCCCCAGCATTTT. Translated, it gives CAISRSGTGKGQPQHF.

The chain employs TRBV6-5 and TRBJ1-3; D is ambiguous. CDR1 and CDR2 (germline): MNHEY, SVGAGI. The CDR3 length is 16 residues. With 0 bases removed from V and 4 bases from J, the gap between germline ends came to 13 bases. DNA of the CDR3: TGTGCCAGCAGTTACTCGAGGGCGGTAAAGGGAAACACCATATATTTT. It is translated as CASSYSRAVKGNTIYF.

The CDR3 loop is CASSLARPGQGSGNTIYF. CDR3 DNA: TGTGCCAGCAGCTTAGCGCGGCCGGGACAGGGGTCTGGAAACACCATATATTTT. V gene TRBV7-2 combines with J gene TRBJ1-3, with 10 bases lining up with TRBD1. Trimming removed 0 bases from V and 1 base from J; junction bases left unmatched: 6. CDR1 is SGHTA, CDR2 FQGNSA, per germline. The CDR3 is 18 residues long.

The genes are TRBV10-3 and TRBJ1-4; 9 bases are a match to TRBD1. The germline V gene has CDR1 ENHRY and CDR2 SYGVKD. This CDR3 has 16 amino acids. J was trimmed by 1 base and V by 4 bases; bases with no gene match: 4. The CDR3 DNA sequence: TGTGCCATCAGTGCACAGGGGGCCCTAACTAATGAAAAACTGTTTTTT. Translating gives CAISAQGALTNEKLFF.

Ten or more counts support this clone. This sequence joins TRBV2 and TRBJ1-5; TRBD1 might be the D (5 bases). The CDR3 length is 15 residues. V was shortened by 2 bases and J by 2 bases, with 10 bases between the two germline ends. Germline assignment: CDR1 SNHLY and CDR2 FYNNEI. This CDR3 is CASSELRGGNQPQHF. CDR3 nucleotides: TGTGCCAGCAGTGAATTGCGGGGGGGCAATCAGCCCCAGCATTTT.

This clone was recorded once. The chain employs TRBV18 and TRBJ2-7; a weak D match, TRBD1 (6 bases). The V end lost 3 bases, the J end lost 3 bases, and 9 bases lay between the germline ends. Germline V lookup: CDR1 KGHSH, CDR2 LQKENI. The CDR3 loop spans 13 amino acids. CDR3 sequence reads: CASSPGDNYEQYF. The CDR3 DNA follows: TGTGCCAGCTCACCTGGGGACAACTACGAGCAGTACTTC.

The rearrangement links TRBV6-5 to TRBJ2-2, with a possible D match to TRBD1 (5 bases). The V end was cut by 2 bases, the J end by 4 bases, with 11 bases between. CDR1 MNHEY and CDR2 SVGAGI come from the germline V gene. There are 15 residues in the CDR3. The CDR3 loop reads CASSYGPGRTGELFF. DNA for the CDR3: TGTGCCAGCAGTTACGGTCCAGGGCGCACCGGGGAGCTGTTTTTT.

V gene TRBV13 combines with J gene TRBJ2-7; the D gene is possibly TRBD1 (6 bases). The CDR3 has 13 amino acids. Per germline, CDR1 PRHDT and CDR2 FYEKMQ (reference sequence). The V and J ends lost 3 bases and 2 bases respectively, with 8 bases between them. The CDR3 DNA reads as TGTGCCAGCAGCTTGGGGGCAACCTACGAGCAGTACTTC. This encodes CASSLGATYEQYF.

V is TRBV10-2 and J is TRBJ2-1; possibly TRBD1 for D (6 bases). CDR1 WSHSY and CDR2 SAAADI come from the germline V gene. The CDR3 has 16 residues. V was shortened by 6 bases and J by 3 bases, with 18 bases between the two germline ends. The CDR3 DNA reads TGCGCCAGCAGCGCTCCTGACAGGCGACTCTACAATGAGCAGTTCTTC. Encoded protein: CASSAPDRRLYNEQFF.

The rearrangement uses TRBV5-1 and TRBJ1-2; 8 nucleotides line up with TRBD1. The CDR3 covers 13 residues. Losses at the gene ends were 5 bases for V and 3 bases for J; bases not matched to a gene: 3. Germline V lookup: CDR1 SGHRS, CDR2 YFSETQ. CDR3 region: CASSETGDYGYTF. The CDR3 DNA sequence: TGCGCCAGCAGTGAGACAGGGGACTATGGCTACACCTTC.

V is TRBV5-6 and J is TRBJ1-5, with D tentatively TRBD1 (5 bases). Per germline, CDR1 SGHDT and CDR2 YYEEEE. The CDR3 length is 18 residues. V was shortened by 4 bases and J by 0 bases, with 20 bases between the two germline ends. The CDR3 protein is CASSAGELGFDSNQPQHF. CDR3 sequence (DNA): TGTGCCAGCAGCGCGGGGGAGCTTGGGTTTGATAGCAATCAGCCCCAGCATTTT. Full variable domain (missing parts from reference TRBV5-6 and TRBJ1-5): DAGVTQSPTHLIKTRGQQVTLRCSPKSGHDTVSWYQQALGQGPQFIFQYYEEEERQRGNFPDRFSGHQFPNYSSELNVNALLLGDSALYLCASSAGELGFDSNQPQHFGDGTRLSIL.

The V gene is TRBV9, the J gene TRBJ1-2; 10 positions match TRBD1. V shed 7 bases, J shed 4 bases, and the junction held 7 bases outside the gene matches. This CDR3 spans 14 amino acids. Germline V gene sequence: CDR1 SGDLS, CDR2 YYNGEE. CDR3 sequence reads: CASSPDRGTYGYTF. Written as DNA, the CDR3 is TGTGCCAGCTCACCGGACAGGGGGACCTATGGCTACACCTTC.

This clone was recorded only once. The chain carries TRBV7-2 and TRBJ2-1; 8 bases are a match to TRBD1. This CDR3 is 15 amino acids long. The trim removed 5 bases at V and 9 bases at J, leaving 12 bases unmatched. The germline V gene encodes CDR1 SGHTA and CDR2 FQGNSA. CDR3 amino acids: CASSPGGSPRSEQFF. The DNA for the CDR3 is TGTGCCAGCAGCCCAGGGGGCTCGCCGAGGAGTGAGCAGTTCTTC.

V usage is TRBV2 and J usage is TRBJ1-5; weak D call: TRBD1 (5 bases). V was pared by 3 bases and J by 7 bases, with 13 bases between. CDR3 length equals 14 residues. Germline loops: CDR1 SNHLY, CDR2 FYNNEI. The CDR3 reads CASSDNGGSQPQHF. Written as DNA, the CDR3 is TGTGCCAGCAGTGATAATGGGGGGTCCCAGCCCCAGCATTTT.

J is TRBJ2-1 and V is TRBV4-1; no clear D gene. V was cut by 9 bases and J by 3 bases, with 12 bases left in between. The CDR3 runs to 13 residues. Germline loops: CDR1 MGHRA, CDR2 YSYEKL. CDR3 nucleotides: TGCGCCAGTTGCCCCGCAGTCTACAATGAGCAGTTCTTC. As protein: CASCPAVYNEQFF.

The genes are TRBV7-2 and TRBJ2-1, with D perhaps TRBD1 (6 bases). Trimming cost V 4 bases and J 0 bases, with 16 bases left between them. Per the germline V gene, CDR1 is SGHTA and CDR2 is FQGNSA. The CDR3 extends over 17 amino acids. The CDR3 sequence: CASSSPVLRGSYNEQFF. The DNA for the CDR3 is TGTGCCAGCAGCTCCCCCGTTCTCAGGGGCTCCTACAATGAGCAGTTCTTC.

The chain combines TRBV21-1 with TRBJ2-7; no check of the table's D call, TRBD1, against the DNA was made. TRBV21-1 has pseudogene status. The CDR3 is 16 residues long. The CDR3 DNA follows: TGTGCCAGCAGCTTATGGACAGGGGGTTCGTTCTACGAGCAGTACTTC. Its translation: CASSLWTGGSFYEQYF.

The CDR3 DNA reads as TGTGCCAGTAGTACGGACAGGGGTTTCCTCTACGAGCAGTACTTC. This sequence encodes CASSTDRGFLYEQYF. The chain recombines TRBV19 with TRBJ2-7; 9 bases map to TRBD1. The CDR3 extends over 15 amino acids. Losses at the gene ends were 4 bases for V and 3 bases for J; bases not matched to a gene: 7. Germline V gives CDR1 LNHDA, CDR2 SQIVND (reference sequence).